A selection of T cell receptor beta chains follows, all from one sample in a study of T cell responses to AZD1222 COVID-19 vaccine. Profiled with immunoSEQ multiplex PCR; TCRdb holds only in-frame clones, not every one. The table has around 80,000 clones, approximately 91% seen once. This specimen was peripheral blood, taken on day 0 of AZD1222 vaccination. These receptors were obtained from an adult in good health. CDR3s include the opening cysteine and the closing phenylalanine or tryptophan. The order of the fields is V gene, D gene, clone size, J gene, CDR3 DNA, CDR3 protein. D genes are given only for firm matches. Clone size is shown for a subset of rows, as once, few, many or a class of expanded clone.

TRBV6-5	TRBD1	once	TRBJ1-1	TGTGCCAGCAGTTACGGATACAGGGGGGACACTGAAGCTTTCTTT	CASSYGYRGDTEAFF
TRBV2	TRBD1	NA	TRBJ1-1	TGTGCCAGCAGAACCGGGACAGCGAACACTGAAGCTTTCTTT	CASRTGTANTEAFF
TRBV6-5	NA	NA	TRBJ2-2	TGTGCCATTTTGCTGGTTTGGGCCACCGGGGAGCTGTTTTTT	CAILLVWATGELFF
TRBV5-1	TRBD1	NA	TRBJ2-2	TGCGCCAGCAACCCCGGGACAGGGGAAATCCGGAGGATAACCGGGGAGCTGTTTTTT	CASNPGTGEIRRITGELFF
TRBV4-1	NA	NA	TRBJ1-3	TGCGCCAGCAGCCACCCGGGGGGGTACGGAAACACCATATATTTT	CASSHPGGYGNTIYF
TRBV7-2	TRBD2	once	TRBJ2-1	TGTGCCAGCAGCTTAATGGGACTAGAAAAAAATGAGCAGTTCTTC	CASSLMGLEKNEQFF
TRBV7-9	TRBD1	few	TRBJ1-3	TGTGCCAGCAGCGCCCGGGACAGGGAATATGGAAACACCATATATTTT	CASSARDREYGNTIYF
TRBV19	TRBD1	NA	TRBJ2-2	TGTGCCAGTAGTGCGTCCCGGGACAGGGGGAGCGGGGAGCTGTTTTTT	CASSASRDRGSGELFF
TRBV19	TRBD2	NA	TRBJ2-5	TGTGCCAGTAGTGGGACTAGCGGTATAGGGACCCAGTACTTC	CASSGTSGIGTQYF
TRBV28	NA	NA	TRBJ1-5	TGTGCCAGCTTTCAGACAGGAAGGTTAGGTCAGCCCCAGCATTTT	CASFQTGRLGQPQHF
TRBV5-1	NA	NA	TRBJ1-1	TGCGCCAGCAGCTTTGGGATCATGAACACTGAAGCTTTCTTT	CASSFGIMNTEAFF
TRBV11-2	NA	NA	TRBJ2-3	TGTGCCAGCAGCCTTGCTGGAGATACGCAGTATTTT	CASSLAGDTQYF
TRBV3-1/TRBV3-2	TRBD1	NA	TRBJ2-3	TGTGCCAGCAGCCTTCCCGGGACAGGCTATTATACGCAGTATTTT	CASSLPGTGYYTQYF
TRBV5-6	NA	NA	TRBJ2-2	TGTGCCAGCAGCCAAGTCGGGATCGGGGAGCTGTTTTTT	CASSQVGIGELFF
TRBV28	NA	NA	TRBJ2-1	TGTGCCAGCATCGGGCCGGCAGCGAAGCAGTTCTTC	CASIGPAAKQFF
TRBV5-1	NA	NA	TRBJ1-3	TGCGCCAGCAGCTCGGACACAACCATATATTTT	CASSSDTTIYF
TRBV11-1	NA	NA	TRBJ2-1	TGTGCCAGCAGCTTAGCGGTGAGCAATGAGCAGTTCTTC	CASSLAVSNEQFF
TRBV29-1	NA	NA	TRBJ1-1	TGCAGCGTTGTCGCTTACCTGAACACTGAAGCTTTCTTT	CSVVAYLNTEAFF
TRBV7-9	NA	NA	TRBJ1-1	TGTGCCAGCAGCTTATTTCTGACAGGAGAAATTGAAGCTTTCTTT	CASSLFLTGEIEAFF
TRBV5-4	NA	once	TRBJ1-1	TGTGCCAGCAGCTTGGGGGCAGGTCCATACACTGAAGCTTTCTTT	CASSLGAGPYTEAFF
TRBV11-2	TRBD1	NA	TRBJ2-1	TGTGCCAGCAGGAACAGGGGGCATCCCTACAATGAGCAGTTCTTC	CASRNRGHPYNEQFF
TRBV18	NA	NA	TRBJ2-2	TGTGCCAGCTCCCTCGGGACGATCGCGAACACCGGGGAGCTGTTTTTT	CASSLGTIANTGELFF
TRBV5-1	NA	NA	TRBJ1-2	TGCGCCAGCAGCTTGGGCTCCAGACCAGCTAACTATGGCTACACCTTC	CASSLGSRPANYGYTF
TRBV3-1/TRBV3-2	NA	NA	TRBJ2-1	TGTGCCAGCAGCCAAGATCTGCAGGATTCCTACAATGAGCAGTTCTTC	CASSQDLQDSYNEQFF
TRBV28	NA	NA	TRBJ2-2	TGTGCCAGCAGAGTTTCGAACACCGGGGAGCTGTTTTTT	CASRVSNTGELFF
TRBV6-1	NA	NA	TRBJ2-1	TGTGCCAGCAGTGAATACGGTCCCCCAGGTGAGCAGTTCTTC	CASSEYGPPGEQFF
TRBV5-1	NA	NA	TRBJ2-2	TGCGCCAGCAGCTTGCCCGGGACCACGAACACCGGGGAGCTGTTTTTT	CASSLPGTTNTGELFF
TRBV2	NA	NA	TRBJ1-2	TGTGCCAGCAGTCGGGACGTTCGGGCGGGCTACACCTTC	CASSRDVRAGYTF
TRBV7-9	NA	NA	TRBJ2-1	TGTGCCAGCAGCCCAGGCCACGCTGAGCAGTTCTTC	CASSPGHAEQFF
TRBV19	NA	NA	TRBJ1-1	TGTGCCAGTAAGGATGGTCCGGATTGGAGCACTGAAGCTTTCTTT	CASKDGPDWSTEAFF
TRBV7-9	NA	NA	TRBJ2-3	TGTGCTACCCCCCAGGACGGCACAGATACGCAGTATTTT	CATPQDGTDTQYF
TRBV7-2	TRBD2	NA	TRBJ2-3	TGTGCCAGCCGAGGGTCGGGAGCGGGAGTGGGAGATACGCAGTATTTT	CASRGSGAGVGDTQYF
TRBV5-1	TRBD1	NA	TRBJ2-3	TGCGCCAGCAGCCCGGACAGGGTACGAACAGATACGCAGTATTTT	CASSPDRVRTDTQYF
TRBV9	TRBD1	NA	TRBJ2-2	TGTGCCAGCAGCGGTGGGACAGGATCGAACACCGGGGAGCTGTTTTTT	CASSGGTGSNTGELFF
TRBV15	TRBD2	NA	TRBJ2-7	TGTGCCACCAGCAGAGATAGCGGGACTAGCTACTTC	CATSRDSGTSYF
TRBV12-5	TRBD1	NA	TRBJ1-2	TGTGCTAGTGGTTTGGTAGGGGGACAGTCATTTGGCTACACCTTC	CASGLVGGQSFGYTF